This passage covers 13 T cell receptor beta chains from one sample sequenced in a study of response to subunit inactivated influenza vaccine. Via MiXCR, TCRdb re-called the RT-PCR reads, giving one row per CDR3 protein. Seen here are more than 150,000 distinct CDR3 sequences, around a tenth observed once, and the top ten hold around 33%. The specimen was CD8+ T cells sorted from PBMCs, collected less than 25 months after vaccination. These receptors all stem from a man in his fifties or sixties who received an inactivated influenza vaccine.

At least ten counts were recorded for this clonotype. This chain uses TRBV4-3 with TRBJ2-5; D is ambiguous. This CDR3 is built from 17 residues. Trimming left V 0 bases short and J 1 base short, with 15 bases between. Germline V lookup: CDR1 LGHNA, CDR2 YSLEER. DNA of the CDR3: TGCGCCAGCAGCCAAGATCTTAGGGAAACCGGCCAAGAGACCCAGTACTTC. This codes for CASSQDLRETGQETQYF.

This clonotype was found a few times. The CDR3 DNA reads as TGCAGTGCTAGTTGGGGGGCCAATGAGCAGTTCTTC. Protein: CSASWGANEQFF. The rearrangement joins TRBV20-1 to TRBJ2-1; perhaps D is TRBD1 or TRBD2 (6 bases each). This CDR3 region has 12 residues. V was clipped by 3 bases and J by 6 bases, with 9 bases between them. Looked up from germline, CDR1 is DFQATT and CDR2 is SNEGSKA (reference sequence).

The chain couples TRBV20-1 to TRBJ1-2; D is possibly TRBD1 (6 bases). Trimming took off 0 bases at V and 5 bases at J, with 16 bases between the two ends. Germline CDR1 is DFQATT and CDR2 is SNEGSKA (reference sequence). The CDR3 consists of 15 residues. Written as DNA, the CDR3 is TGCAGTGCTAGAGATAGTACGGGACAACTATATGGCTACACCTTC. Protein: CSARDSTGQLYGYTF.

Turning to this clonotype: One base away lies a much larger clone, so this may be a sequencing read error. The rearrangement links TRBV7-2 to TRBJ2-7, with unresolved D. The CDR3 sequence is 12 residues long. CDR1 SGHTA and CDR2 FQGNSA come from the germline V gene. CDR3 region: CASTLGIGEQYF. For the CDR3, the DNA is TGTGCCAGCACCTTAGGTATAGGGGAGCAGTACTTC.

The sample holds a few counts of this clonotype. The rearrangement uses TRBV4-3 and TRBJ2-1; possibly TRBD2 for D (6 bases). Trimming took 4 bases from V and 3 from J, leaving 13 bases between them. Germline V gene data show CDR1 as LGHNA and CDR2 as YSLEER. The CDR3 loop spans 15 amino acids. Written as DNA, the CDR3 is TGCGCCAGCAGCCGCACGGGACTCGTCTACAATGAGCAGTTCTTC. Translation: CASSRTGLVYNEQFF.

This rearrangement joins TRBV21-1 to TRBJ1-2; the D call in the table, TRBD1, was not verified against the DNA. TRBV21-1 is a pseudogene. The CDR3 spans 14 residues. The CDR3 coding sequence is TGTGCCAGCAGCAAAGCAGGGGTACCCTATGGCTACACCTTC. Translating it yields CASSKAGVPYGYTF.

Regarding this clonotype: The conserved phenylalanine or tryptophan normally closing the CDR3 is absent here, so this likely arose from a read error. This CDR3 is CASSQDGPGRAHDTQYS. CDR3 sequence (DNA): TGCGCCAGCAGCCAAGACGGGCCGGGGAGGGCACACGATACGCAGTATTCT. The V and J genes are TRBV4-3 and TRBJ2-3; 7 bases are shared with TRBD2. The CDR3 is made up of 17 amino acids. CDR1 LGHNA and CDR2 YSLEER come from the germline V gene. J gave up 6 bases and V 0 bases, and 12 bases lay outside the gene matches.

The rearrangement links TRBV28 to TRBJ2-7; 10 bases fit TRBD1. Germline-derived CDR1 and CDR2 are MDHEN and SYDVKM. With 1 base clipped from V and 3 bases from J, the junction kept 9 bases outside the gene matches. This CDR3 is built from 17 residues. CDR3 loop: CASSLSPAGTGDYEQYF. CDR3 coding DNA: TGTGCCAGCAGTTTATCTCCCGCCGGGACAGGGGACTACGAGCAGTACTTC. The variable domain in full, with the rest retrieved from reference TRBV28 and TRBJ2-7, is DVKVTQSSRYLVKRTGEKVFLECVQDMDHENMFWYRQDPGLGLRLIYFSYDVKMKEKGDIPEGYSVSREKKERFSLILESASTNQTSMYLCASSLSPAGTGDYEQYFGPGTRLTVT.

V usage is TRBV15 and J usage is TRBJ2-7; 15 bases are a match to TRBD2. The trim removed 3 bases at V and 6 bases at J, leaving 3 bases unmatched. This CDR3 spans 15 amino acids. CDR1 is LNHNV, CDR2 YYDKDF, per germline (reference sequence). For the CDR3, the DNA is TGTGCCACCAGCAGGGAGGGACTAGCGGGAGGCGAGCAGTACTTC. It encodes CATSREGLAGGEQYF.

Remarks on this clonotype: The germline gene is not matched at one end of the junction; a read error may be the cause. The chain is built from TRBV29-1 and TRBJ2-5; 7 bases line up with TRBD1. Germline V gene lookup returns CDR1 SQVTM and CDR2 ANQGSEA. The CDR3 runs to 17 residues. This chain's CDR3 is CSVTGGDSSITQEAQYF. CDR3 sequence (DNA): TGCAGCGTTACGGGTGGGGACAGCTCAATAACCCAAGAGGCCCAGTACTTC.

V is TRBV12-3 or TRBV12-4 and J is TRBJ2-5; possibly TRBD1 for D (6 bases). V was clipped by 5 bases and J by 5 bases, with 15 bases between them. The CDR3 runs 14 residues. CDR3 sequence (DNA): TGTGCCAGCAGTCTCATCAGGGGTTTTGAGACCCAGTACTTC. It translates to CASSLIRGFETQYF.

This clonotype was recorded a few times. V is TRBV7-9 and J is TRBJ1-1; D is uncertain. V was cut by 1 base and J by 0 bases, with 9 bases left in between. CDR3 length equals 15 residues. Germline-derived CDR1 and CDR2 are SEHNR and FQNEAQ (reference sequence). DNA of the CDR3: TGTGCCAGCAGCTTAGGACCCATTATGAACACTGAAGCTTTCTTT. Its protein is CASSLGPIMNTEAFF. The entire variable domain, with the rest obtained from reference TRBV7-9 and TRBJ1-1, is as follows: DTGVSQNPRHKITKRGQNVTFRCDPISEHNRLYWYRQTLGQGPEFLTYFQNEAQLEKSRLLSDRFSAERPKGSFSTLEIQRTEQGDSAMYLCASSLGPIMNTEAFFGQGTRLTVV.

This clonotype occurred a few times. This chain connects TRBV9 to TRBJ2-4; 7 positions agree with TRBD2. The CDR3 spans 14 residues. The junction had 4 bases not matched to a gene; V was cut back by 0 bases and J by 7 bases. CDR1 and CDR2 from the germline V gene are SGDLS and YYNGEE. The CDR3: CASSVDAGENIQYF. In DNA form, the CDR3 reads TGTGCCAGCAGCGTAGATGCGGGAGAGAACATTCAGTACTTC.